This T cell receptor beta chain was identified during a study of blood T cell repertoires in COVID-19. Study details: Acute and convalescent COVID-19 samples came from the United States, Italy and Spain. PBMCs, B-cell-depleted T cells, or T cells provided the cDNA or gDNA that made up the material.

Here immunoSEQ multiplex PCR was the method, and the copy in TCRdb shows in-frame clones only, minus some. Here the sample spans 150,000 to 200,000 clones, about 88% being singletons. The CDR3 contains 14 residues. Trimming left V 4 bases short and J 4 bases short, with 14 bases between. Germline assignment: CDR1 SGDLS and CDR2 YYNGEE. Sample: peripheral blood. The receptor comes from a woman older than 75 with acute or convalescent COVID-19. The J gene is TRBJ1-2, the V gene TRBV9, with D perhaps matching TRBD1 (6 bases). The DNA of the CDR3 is TGTGCCAGCAGCCAAGTAGGGGGGGGCTATGGCTACACCTTC. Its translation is CASSQVGGGYGYTF.